This TCR beta chain stems from a study of CD8 T cells in ankylosing spondylitis. CDR1 and CDR2 from the germline V gene are SQVTM and ANQGSEA. The CDR3 extends over 13 amino acids. V gave up 7 bases and J gave up 1 base, with 13 bases separating them. Library preparation for TCR beta used quantitative 5'-RACE with molecular barcodes. Each CDR3 protein is one row after TCRdb ran MiXCR on the 5' RACE reads. Here the sample spans some 330,000 distinct CDR3 sequences, under 8.5% being singletons. Notes on the study in general: In the blood and synovial fluid of reactive arthritis, some motif variants had been previously reported. What appeared characteristic of ankylosing spondylitis blood was a TCR beta motif of eight highly homologous variants.

As regards this clonotype: What it recognizes is unknown.

What was sequenced was blood, either unsorted or a sorted T cell fraction (not recorded which). This chain joins TRBV29-1 and TRBJ1-1; possible D gene TRBD1, 5 bases. The source of this sequence is a male donor with ankylosing spondylitis. As DNA, the CDR3 is TGCAGCGGCGGGGGTGAGGGGAACACTGAAGCTTTCTTT. Translated, it gives CSGGGEGNTEAFF.